What follows are 21 T cell receptor beta chains derived from one specimen sequenced in a study of CD8+CD57+ T cells in acquired aplastic anemia (dated by TCRdb to the late 2010s). Flow cytometry had shown CD8+CD57+ cell expansion in the patients selected for sequencing. The listed sequencing device is Illumina HiSeq 2000. Genomic DNA served as template for TCR beta VDJ combination and CDR3 sequence profiling. TCRdb reworked the public reads: Q25 trimming with fastp, MiXCR clone assembly, productive beta chains retained. Each entry is one CDR3 protein sequence, shown with its most common DNA and genes. Counted in this sample were around 430,000 distinct CDR3 sequences; approximately 32% of them appeared once. The ten most abundant clones make up roughly 0.89% of the sample. Specimen: sorted CD4+, CD8+, or CD8+CD57+ T cells (not recorded which) from PBMCs. The origin of the receptors is a human donor with aplastic anemia.

The chain is built from TRBV2 and TRBJ2-6, with D tentatively TRBD1 (5 bases). The germline V gene encodes CDR1 SNHLY and CDR2 FYNNEI. Trimming removed 8 bases at V and 17 bases at J, with 10 bases between. The CDR3 has 9 amino acids. CDR3 nucleotide sequence: TGTGCCAGCGTACAACAGGTGACTTTC. Translated: CASVQQVTF.

This clonotype occurred many times. V usage is TRBV9 and J usage is TRBJ1-6, with unresolved D. V lost 0 bases to trimming and J lost 7 bases, with 11 bases between them. The CDR3 is 15 amino acids. Germline CDR1 reads SGDLS; CDR2 reads YYNGEE. The CDR3 protein is CASSVAATINSPLHF. The CDR3 region has the DNA TGTGCCAGCAGCGTAGCTGCCACAATAAATTCACCCCTCCACTTT.

This clonotype has ten or more counts. The V gene is TRBV20-1, the J gene TRBJ2-2, with a tentative D call TRBD2 (5 bases). V gave up 1 base and J gave up 3 bases, with 12 bases separating them. CDR1 and CDR2 (germline): DFQATT, SNEGSKA (reference sequence). CDR3 length equals 15 residues. The CDR3 nucleotides are TGCAGTGCTAGAGGGGAAGAGGGCGACACCGGGGAGCTGTTTTTT. The encoded protein is CSARGEEGDTGELFF.

Remarks on this clonotype: This clone may be a read error of a much larger clone one base away. V gene TRBV28 combines with J gene TRBJ2-7; no clear D. The CDR3 extends over 10 amino acids. The germline CDR1 and CDR2 sequences are MDHEN and SYDVKM. V lost 2 bases and J lost 5, with 1 base in between. CDR3 loop: CASSLDEQYV. CDR3 sequence (DNA): TGTGCCAGCAGTTTAGACGAGCAGTACGTC.

V gene TRBV5-6 combines with J gene TRBJ2-5; D gene unclear. Germline CDR1 SGHDT, CDR2 YYEEEE. The CDR3 consists of 12 residues. V lost 1 base to trimming and J lost 4 bases, with 5 bases between them. CDR3 sequence: CASSLRLETQYF. The CDR3 nucleotides read TGTGCCAGCAGCTTGAGGTTAGAGACCCAGTACTTC.

V is TRBV6-2 or TRBV6-3 and J is TRBJ1-1, with D perhaps matching TRBD1 (5 bases). The germline CDR1 and CDR2 sequences are MNHEY and SVGEGT. With 2 bases removed from V and 2 bases from J, the gap between germline ends came to 18 bases. This CDR3 spans 17 amino acids. The CDR3 DNA is TGTGCCAGCAGTTACGGGACGAACTCAAAGCGAAACACTGAAGCTTTCTTT. Protein product: CASSYGTNSKRNTEAFF.

V and J are TRBV11-1 and TRBJ2-1; TRBD2 agrees at 12 bases. The CDR3 contains 16 residues. The V and J ends lost 5 bases and 9 bases, in that order; junction bases with no gene match: 11. Germline CDR1 SGHAT, CDR2 FQDESV (reference sequence). Written as DNA, the CDR3 is TGTGCCAGCAGCCCAAAAAGACTAGCGGGAGTCATTGAGCAGTTCTTC. Protein sequence: CASSPKRLAGVIEQFF.

This sequence joins TRBV5-1 and TRBJ2-7, with 8 bases that match TRBD1. This CDR3 comprises 16 residues. Trimming took 4 bases from V and 7 from J; bases not matched to a gene: 16. Germline lookup yields CDR1 SGHRS and CDR2 YFSETQ. The CDR3 nucleotides read TGCGCCAGCAGCATAGACAGGGGTACCCTATACAATGAGCAGTACTTC. Its translation: CASSIDRGTLYNEQYF.

This clonotype was counted a few times. The chain is built from TRBV12-3 or TRBV12-4 and TRBJ1-2, with TRBD1 identical over 9 bases. The CDR3 contains 15 residues. V shed 4 bases and J 7 bases; nucleotides not matched to a gene: 10. The CDR3 DNA reads as TGTGCCAGCAGTTATGTCCCGGGACAGGGTCTTGGCTACACCTTC. As protein: CASSYVPGQGLGYTF.

This clonotype was seen a few times. This chain uses TRBV5-1 with TRBJ2-3; D not resolved. Germline V gene lookup returns CDR1 SGHRS and CDR2 YFSETQ. V lost 4 bases and J 6 bases, leaving 6 bases between the germline ends. The CDR3 runs to 11 residues. The CDR3 nucleotides are TGCGCCAGCAGCCACAAGGATACGCAGTATTTT. Amino acids: CASSHKDTQYF. Together with reference TRBV5-1 and TRBJ2-3, the CDR3 gives the full variable domain: KAGVTQTPRYLIKTRGQQVTLSCSPISGHRSVSWYQQTPGQGLQFLFEYFSETQRNKGNFPGRFSGRQFSNSRSEMNVSTLELGDSALYLCASSHKDTQYFGPGTRLTVL.

The table lists this clonotype with many counts. The chain carries TRBV9 and TRBJ2-7, with a weak D call TRBD2 (5 bases). The V gene lost 0 bases and the J gene lost 3 bases, with 7 bases spanning the gap. Germline V gene data show CDR1 as SGDLS and CDR2 as YYNGEE. This CDR3 comprises 13 residues. The CDR3, as DNA: TGTGCCAGCAGCGTAGTAGAGGGCTACGAGCAGTACTTC. As protein: CASSVVEGYEQYF.

J is TRBJ2-7 and V is TRBV5-4; D assignment may be TRBD1 or TRBD2 (6 bases each). The V gene lost 2 bases and the J gene lost 2 bases, with 14 bases spanning the gap. The CDR3 sequence is 15 residues long. Germline CDR1 and CDR2: SGHNT and YYREEE (reference sequence). The CDR3 nucleotides read TGTGCCAGCAGCTTCCCGGAGGGGGGAGCCTACGAGCAGTACTTC. Residues: CASSFPEGGAYEQYF.

This sequence joins TRBV7-2 and TRBJ2-2, with 13 nucleotides matching TRBD2. Germline V lookup: CDR1 SGHTA, CDR2 FQGNSA. V lost 6 bases and J lost 6; bases outside the gene matches: 4. The CDR3 extends over 15 amino acids. CDR3 coding DNA: TGTGCCAGCAGTTTGGGACTAGCGGGGTCCGGGGAGCTGTTTTTT. It translates to CASSLGLAGSGELFF.

The chain carries TRBV3-1 and TRBJ1-1, with a tentative D call TRBD1 (6 bases). Germline V gives CDR1 LGHDT, CDR2 YNNKEL (reference sequence). V dropped 1 base and J dropped 7 bases, with 13 bases sitting between them. CDR3 length equals 14 residues. CDR3 residues: CASSQGDRLGEAFF. The CDR3 DNA sequence: TGTGCCAGCAGCCAAGGCGACAGGTTAGGTGAAGCTTTCTTT. The entire variable domain, with the rest obtained from reference TRBV3-1 and TRBJ1-1, is as follows: DTAVSQTPKYLVTQMGNDKSIKCEQNLGHDTMYWYKQDSKKFLKIMFSYNNKELIINETVPNRFSPKSPDKAHLNLHINSLELGDSAVYFCASSQGDRLGEAFFGQGTRLTVV.

V usage is TRBV19 and J usage is TRBJ2-2; D may be TRBD2 (5 bases). Germline V gives CDR1 LNHDA, CDR2 SQIVND (reference sequence). V was pared by 4 bases and J by 2 bases, with 14 bases between. CDR3 length: 16 amino acids. The CDR3 protein is CASSSWTPSNTGELFF. Here the CDR3 DNA reads TGTGCCAGTAGTAGTTGGACTCCCAGTAACACCGGGGAGCTGTTTTTT.

The chain carries TRBV24-1 and TRBJ1-2; 8 bases agree with TRBD1. From germline, CDR1 is KGHDR and CDR2 SFDVKD. With 4 bases clipped from V and 1 base from J, the junction kept 10 bases outside the gene matches. This CDR3 is built from 17 residues. The CDR3 spells CATSENPGGKGNYGYTF. DNA of the CDR3: TGTGCCACCAGTGAAAATCCAGGGGGCAAGGGTAACTATGGCTACACCTTC.

Here the CDR3 reads CASSLSARQGAINEKLFF. CDR3 nucleotides: TGTGCCAGCAGTTTATCCGCCCGACAGGGAGCGATTAATGAAAAACTGTTTTTT. The V gene is TRBV28, the J gene TRBJ1-4; 7 bases line up with TRBD1. V was clipped by 1 base and J by 4 bases; unmatched bases: 12. This CDR3 region has 18 residues. Germline CDR1 is MDHEN and CDR2 is SYDVKM.

The CDR3: CASSELGTVNSPLHF. The CDR3, as DNA: TGTGCCAGCAGTGAACTGGGGACAGTCAATTCACCCCTCCACTTT. This chain joins TRBV25-1 and TRBJ1-6, with TRBD1 matching over 7 bases. The CDR3 is made up of 15 amino acids. In germline, CDR1 is MGHDK, CDR2 SYGVNS. Trimming at V came to 2 bases and at J to 7 bases, leaving 5 bases not matched to a gene.

The chain has TRBV2 and TRBJ1-4; tentative D call: TRBD1 (5 bases). The CDR3 spans 13 residues. Per germline, CDR1 SNHLY and CDR2 FYNNEI. V lost 6 bases and J lost 5, with 10 bases in between. Here the CDR3 reads CASRQDINEKLFF. DNA of the CDR3: TGTGCCAGCAGACAGGACATCAATGAAAAACTGTTTTTT.

This clonotype was recorded many times. A read error may explain this, as a much larger clone is one base away. V gene TRBV6-1 combines with J gene TRBJ1-2; D remains ambiguous. Per the germline V gene, CDR1 is MNHNS and CDR2 is SASEGT. Trimming removed 3 bases from V and 4 bases from J, with 0 bases in between. The CDR3 is made up of 10 amino acids. The CDR3 sequence is CASSDYGYTF. CDR3 DNA: TGTGCCAGCAGTGACTATGGCTACACCTTC.

The chain employs TRBV19 and TRBJ2-2, with 8 bases aligning to TRBD2. The CDR3 has 15 amino acids. Germline V gene data show CDR1 as LNHDA and CDR2 as SQIVND (reference sequence). V was pared by 6 bases and J by 2 bases, with 5 bases of the junction left unmatched. The CDR3 DNA sequence: TGTGCCAGTAGCGGGACTAGGATTAACACCGGGGAGCTGTTTTTT. Amino acids: CASSGTRINTGELFF.